Listed below are T cell receptor beta chains from one sample, sequenced in a study of blood T cell repertoires in COVID-19. Assay used: immunoSEQ multiplex PCR; TCRdb lists only in-frame clones, some missing. The table has some 250,000 clones, more than 75% seen once. What was sequenced was PBMCs or T cells enriched from blood (not recorded which). Receptors originate from a woman aged 40-49 years with acute COVID-19. Both conserved end residues are trimmed from each CDR3. D genes are given only for firm matches.

j_gene | v_gene | d_gene | CDR3aa
TRBJ2-3 | TRBV7-9 | TRBD2 | ASSHPSGGAHTQY
TRBJ1-3 | TRBV19 | NA | ASSPGASGNTIY
TRBJ2-3 | TRBV5-4 | NA | ASSLEHSTDTQY
TRBJ2-1 | TRBV11-3 | TRBD2 | ASSLGLLAGINEQF
TRBJ1-4 | TRBV18 | NA | ASSPKNYNEKLF
TRBJ2-1 | TRBV7-2 | NA | ASSSYDWFSDEQF
TRBJ2-7 | TRBV1 | NA | TSSQDLDYEQY
TRBJ2-7 | TRBV7-8 | TRBD2 | ASSLGRLAGYYEQY
TRBJ2-3 | TRBV4-2 | NA | ASSQNPGTQNTDTQY
TRBJ2-7 | TRBV7-8 | NA | ASSAQPGSLTYHYEQY
TRBJ1-1 | TRBV7-8 | NA | ASSLRTANTEAF
TRBJ2-2 | TRBV9 | NA | ASSVAWNTGELF
TRBJ2-5 | TRBV7-2 | TRBD2 | ASSSRLAGEKTQY
TRBJ2-5 | TRBV19 | TRBD2 | ASRPGTGGQTQY
TRBJ1-5 | TRBV19 | TRBD1 | ASSPGQGAIQPQH
TRBJ2-5 | TRBV11-1 | TRBD2 | ASSVAGVLETQY
TRBJ2-1 | TRBV7-2 | NA | ASSLSTIRVDYNEQF
TRBJ1-2 | TRBV18 | NA | ASSPKVRDGYT
TRBJ2-5 | TRBV7-3 | NA | ASSPTGPGETQY
TRBJ2-4 | TRBV6-5 | NA | ASRQGGVAKNIQY
TRBJ1-1 | TRBV18 | NA | ASSPLVESEAF
TRBJ2-1 | TRBV9 | NA | ASSVDARELGVNEQF